The present T cell receptor beta chain was sequenced within a study of a mutant IDH1 vaccine in newly diagnosed glioma. Study-wide background: Patients came in for eight vaccinations, in weeks 1, 3, 5, 7, 11, 15, 19 and 23. Previous care, which was radiotherapy, temozolomide, or both, most often involved both. Of treated patients, approximately 62% were men and about 38% women, averaging 40.4 years.

About this clone: The antigen remains undetermined.

Time point in this sample: week 5, during vaccination. Vaccination used 300 ug of mutant IDH1 20-mer peptide per dose, with topical imiquimod. Sequencing used immunoSEQ multiplex PCR; TCRdb keeps in-frame clones, though not all of them. The profile covers around 36,000 clones, with approximately 90% appearing a single time and 2% to 3% taken by the ten largest. CDR1 and CDR2 from the germline V gene are SGHDT and YYEEEE. The CDR3 spans 14 residues. The V and J ends lost 3 bases and 2 bases, in that order; junction bases with no gene match: 4. The sequencing here drew on PBMCs, taken from a glioma patient whose treatment included an IDH1 peptide vaccine. This chain uses TRBV5-6 with TRBJ2-7, with 8 bases matching TRBD1. This sequence was found in a man aged 45-60 years with glioma. The CDR3 region has the DNA TGTGCCAGCAGCTGGGGACAGGTTCCCTACGAGCAGTACTTC. Amino acids: CASSWGQVPYEQYF.